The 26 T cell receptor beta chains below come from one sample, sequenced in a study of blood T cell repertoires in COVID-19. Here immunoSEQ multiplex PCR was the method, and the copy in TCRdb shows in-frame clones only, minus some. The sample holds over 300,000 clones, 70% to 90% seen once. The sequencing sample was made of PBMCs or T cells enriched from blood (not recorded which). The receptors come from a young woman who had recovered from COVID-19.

The CDR3 is CASSENQGNTGELFF. In DNA, the CDR3 is TGTGCCAGCAGTGAAAACCAGGGAAACACCGGGGAGCTGTTTTTT. This chain uses TRBV25-1 with TRBJ2-2; possible D gene TRBD1, 5 bases. The germline gives CDR1 MGHDK, CDR2 SYGVNS. Trimming stripped 2 bases from V and 2 bases from J, with 9 bases between. The CDR3 runs 15 residues.

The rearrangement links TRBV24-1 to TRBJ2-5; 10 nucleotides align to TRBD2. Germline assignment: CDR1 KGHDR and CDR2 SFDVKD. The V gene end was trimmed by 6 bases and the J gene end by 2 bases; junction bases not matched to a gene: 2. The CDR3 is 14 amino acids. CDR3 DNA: TGTGCCACCAGTCCTAGCGGGGGACAAGAGACCCAGTACTTC. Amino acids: CATSPSGGQETQYF.

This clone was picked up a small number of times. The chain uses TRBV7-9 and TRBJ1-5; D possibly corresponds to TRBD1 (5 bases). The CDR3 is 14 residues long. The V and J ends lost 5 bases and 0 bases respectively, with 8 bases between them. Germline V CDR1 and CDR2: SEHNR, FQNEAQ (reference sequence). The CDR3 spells CASSPTDSNQPQHF. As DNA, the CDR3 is TGTGCCAGCAGCCCGACAGATAGCAATCAGCCCCAGCATTTT.

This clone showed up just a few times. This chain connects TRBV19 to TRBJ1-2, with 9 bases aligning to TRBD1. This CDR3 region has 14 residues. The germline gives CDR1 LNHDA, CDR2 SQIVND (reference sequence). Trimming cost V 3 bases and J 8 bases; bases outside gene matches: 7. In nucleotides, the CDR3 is TGTGCCAGTAGTATGGACAGGGGCCTTGGGGGCTACACCTTC. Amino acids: CASSMDRGLGGYTF.

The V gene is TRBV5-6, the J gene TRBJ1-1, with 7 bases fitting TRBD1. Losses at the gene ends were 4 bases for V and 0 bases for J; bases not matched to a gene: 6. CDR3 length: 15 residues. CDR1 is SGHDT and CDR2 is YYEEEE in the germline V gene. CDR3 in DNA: TGTGCCAGCAGCCCCGACGGGACAGTGAACACTGAAGCTTTCTTT. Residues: CASSPDGTVNTEAFF.

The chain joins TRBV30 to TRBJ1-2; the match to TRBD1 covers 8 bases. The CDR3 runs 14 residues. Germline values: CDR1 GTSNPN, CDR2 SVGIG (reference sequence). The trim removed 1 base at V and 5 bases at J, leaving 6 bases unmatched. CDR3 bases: TGTGCCTGGAGTGCGACAGGGGTTAGTTATGGCTACACCTTC. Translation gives CAWSATGVSYGYTF.

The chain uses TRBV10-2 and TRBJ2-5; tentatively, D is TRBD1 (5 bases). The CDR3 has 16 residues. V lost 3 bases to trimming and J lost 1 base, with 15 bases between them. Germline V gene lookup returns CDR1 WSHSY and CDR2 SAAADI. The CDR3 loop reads CASSDGARGSQETQYF. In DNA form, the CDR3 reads TGCGCCAGCAGTGATGGGGCGCGAGGATCCCAAGAGACCCAGTACTTC.

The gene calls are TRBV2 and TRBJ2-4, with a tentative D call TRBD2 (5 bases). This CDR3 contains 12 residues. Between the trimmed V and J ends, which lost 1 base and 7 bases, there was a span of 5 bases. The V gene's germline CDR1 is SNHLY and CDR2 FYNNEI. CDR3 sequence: CASSEGGNIQYF. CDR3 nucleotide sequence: TGTGCCAGCAGTGAAGGCGGGAACATTCAGTACTTC.

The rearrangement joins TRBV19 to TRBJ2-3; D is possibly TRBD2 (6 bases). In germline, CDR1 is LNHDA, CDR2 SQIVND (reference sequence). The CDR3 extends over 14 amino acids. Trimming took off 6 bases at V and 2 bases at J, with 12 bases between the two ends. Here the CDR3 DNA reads TGTGCCAGTAGGGGGCTAGCGATCACAGATACGCAGTATTTT. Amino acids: CASRGLAITDTQYF. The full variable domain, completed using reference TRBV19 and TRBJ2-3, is DGGITQSPKYLFRKEGQNVTLSCEQNLNHDAMYWYRQDPGQGLRLIYYSQIVNDFQKGDIAEGYSVSREKKESFPLTVTSAQKNPTAFYLCASRGLAITDTQYFGPGTRLTVL.

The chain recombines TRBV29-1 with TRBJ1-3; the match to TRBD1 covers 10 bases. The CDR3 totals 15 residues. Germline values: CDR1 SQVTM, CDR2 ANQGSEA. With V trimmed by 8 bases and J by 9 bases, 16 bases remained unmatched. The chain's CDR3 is CSCAGTGAAEGTIYF. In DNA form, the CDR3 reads TGCAGCTGTGCCGGGACAGGGGCCGCAGAGGGCACCATATATTTT.

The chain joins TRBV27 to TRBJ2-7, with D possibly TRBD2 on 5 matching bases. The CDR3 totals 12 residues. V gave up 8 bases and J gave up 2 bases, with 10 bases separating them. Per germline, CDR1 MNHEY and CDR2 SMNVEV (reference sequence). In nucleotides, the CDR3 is TGTGCCAGCGGGAGATTAACCTACGAGCAGTACTTC. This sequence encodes CASGRLTYEQYF.

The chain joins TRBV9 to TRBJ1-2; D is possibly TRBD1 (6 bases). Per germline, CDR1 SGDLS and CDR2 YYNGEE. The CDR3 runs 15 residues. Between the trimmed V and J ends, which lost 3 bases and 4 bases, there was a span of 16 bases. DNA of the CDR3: TGTGCCAGCAGCGCAGGCGGGGGGGCGGGCTATGGCTACACCTTC. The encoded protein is CASSAGGGAGYGYTF. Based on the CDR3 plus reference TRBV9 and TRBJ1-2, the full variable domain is DSGVTQTPKHLITATGQRVTLRCSPRSGDLSVYWYQQSLDQGLQFLIQYYNGEERAKGNILERFSAQQFPDLHSELNLSSLELGDSALYFCASSAGGGAGYGYTFGSGTRLTVV.

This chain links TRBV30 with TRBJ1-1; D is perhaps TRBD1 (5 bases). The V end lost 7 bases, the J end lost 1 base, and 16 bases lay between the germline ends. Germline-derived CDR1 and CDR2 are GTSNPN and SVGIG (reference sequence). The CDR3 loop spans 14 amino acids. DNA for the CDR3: TGTGCCTCACTGGGGCCGCAGCCGAACACTGAAGCTTTCTTT. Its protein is CASLGPQPNTEAFF.

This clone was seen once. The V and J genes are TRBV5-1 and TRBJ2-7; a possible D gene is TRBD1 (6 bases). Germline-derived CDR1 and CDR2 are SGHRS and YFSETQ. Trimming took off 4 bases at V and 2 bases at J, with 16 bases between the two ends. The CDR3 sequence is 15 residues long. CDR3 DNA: TGCGCCAGCAGCCTTGGCGGACAGCCGACCTACGAGCAGTACTTC. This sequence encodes CASSLGGQPTYEQYF.

The DNA for the CDR3 is TGTGCCAGCAGCGTGGGCGCCCTGATGTCCATGAACACTGAAGCTTTCTTT. Protein sequence: CASSVGALMSMNTEAFF. The chain links TRBV9 to TRBJ1-1; D not resolved. There are 17 residues in the CDR3. CDR1 is SGDLS, CDR2 YYNGEE, per germline. Trimming left V 2 bases short and J 0 bases short, with 17 bases between.

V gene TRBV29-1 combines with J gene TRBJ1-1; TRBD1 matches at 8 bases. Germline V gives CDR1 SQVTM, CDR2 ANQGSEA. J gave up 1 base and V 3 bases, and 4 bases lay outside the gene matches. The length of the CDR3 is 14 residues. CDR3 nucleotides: TGCAGCGTTGATATGACAGGGGCGAACACTGAAGCTTTCTTT. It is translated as CSVDMTGANTEAFF. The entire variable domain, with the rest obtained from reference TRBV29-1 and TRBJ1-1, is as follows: SAVISQKPSRDICQRGTSLTIQCQVDSQVTMMFWYRQQPGQSLTLIATANQGSEATYESGFVIDKFPISRPNLTFSTLTVSNMSPEDSSIYLCSVDMTGANTEAFFGQGTRLTVV.

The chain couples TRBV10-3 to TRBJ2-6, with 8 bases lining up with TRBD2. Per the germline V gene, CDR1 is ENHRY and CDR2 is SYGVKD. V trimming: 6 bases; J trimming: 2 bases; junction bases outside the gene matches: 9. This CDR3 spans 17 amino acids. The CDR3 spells CAISRGGTVPGANVLTF. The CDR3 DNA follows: TGTGCCATCAGCCGGGGGGGGACTGTCCCTGGGGCCAACGTCCTGACTTTC.

As DNA, the CDR3 is TGTGCCAGCAGCCAAGATTACCCCAACGACGAGCGCACTGAAGCTTTCTTT. Its translation is CASSQDYPNDERTEAFF. This chain joins TRBV3-1 (or the pseudogene TRBV3-2) and TRBJ1-1; no clear D gene. This CDR3 contains 17 residues. V was pared by 0 bases and J by 4 bases, with 18 bases between. Per germline, CDR1 LGHDT and CDR2 YNNKEL (reference sequence).

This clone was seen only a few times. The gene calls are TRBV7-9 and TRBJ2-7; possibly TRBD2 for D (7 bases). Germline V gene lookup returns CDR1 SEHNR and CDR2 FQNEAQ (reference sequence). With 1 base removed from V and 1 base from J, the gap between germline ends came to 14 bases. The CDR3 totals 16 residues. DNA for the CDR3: TGTGCCAGCAGCTTAGAAGGGGGGGCTTTTTCCTACGAGCAGTACTTC. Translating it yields CASSLEGGAFSYEQYF.

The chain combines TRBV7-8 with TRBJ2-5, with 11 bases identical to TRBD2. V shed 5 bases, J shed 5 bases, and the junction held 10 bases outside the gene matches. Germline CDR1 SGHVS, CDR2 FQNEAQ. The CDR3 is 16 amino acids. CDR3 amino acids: CASSAGLAGGGETQYF. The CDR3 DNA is TGTGCCAGCAGCGCCGGGCTAGCGGGGGGTGGGGAGACCCAGTACTTC.

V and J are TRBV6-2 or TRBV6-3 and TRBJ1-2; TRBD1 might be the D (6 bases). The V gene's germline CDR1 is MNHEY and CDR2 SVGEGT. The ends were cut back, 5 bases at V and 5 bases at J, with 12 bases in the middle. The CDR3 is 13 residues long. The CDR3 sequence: CASSPDRAYGYTF. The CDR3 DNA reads TGTGCCAGCAGTCCGGACAGAGCTTATGGCTACACCTTC.

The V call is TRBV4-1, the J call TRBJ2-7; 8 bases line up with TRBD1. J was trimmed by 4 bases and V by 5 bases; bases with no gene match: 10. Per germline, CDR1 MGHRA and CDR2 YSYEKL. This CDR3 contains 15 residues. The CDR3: CASSTTGTGQYEQYF. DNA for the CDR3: TGCGCCAGCAGCACCACCGGGACAGGCCAGTACGAGCAGTACTTC.

For the CDR3, the DNA is TGTGCCAGCAGACAGACAGGGAACACTGAAGCTTTCTTT. Translated: CASRQTGNTEAFF. The chain has TRBV27 and TRBJ1-1, with a weak D call TRBD1 (6 bases). V was cut by 6 bases and J by 1 base, with 9 bases left in between. The CDR3 runs 13 residues. Per the germline V gene, CDR1 is MNHEY and CDR2 is SMNVEV (reference sequence).

CDR3 bases: TGCGCCAGCAGCTTGGGAGAGACTAACTATGGCTACACCTTC. Translation gives CASSLGETNYGYTF. V usage is TRBV5-1 and J usage is TRBJ1-2; D gene unclear. The CDR3 extends over 14 amino acids. Trimming pared 0 bases from V and 0 bases from J, leaving 6 bases between. The V gene's germline CDR1 is SGHRS and CDR2 YFSETQ.

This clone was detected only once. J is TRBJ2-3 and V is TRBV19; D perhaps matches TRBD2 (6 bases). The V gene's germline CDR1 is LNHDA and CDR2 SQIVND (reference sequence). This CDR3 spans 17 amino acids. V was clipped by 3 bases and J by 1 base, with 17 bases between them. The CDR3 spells CASSILPGASGTDTQYF. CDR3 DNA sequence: TGTGCCAGTAGTATCCTTCCCGGGGCTAGCGGCACAGATACGCAGTATTTT.

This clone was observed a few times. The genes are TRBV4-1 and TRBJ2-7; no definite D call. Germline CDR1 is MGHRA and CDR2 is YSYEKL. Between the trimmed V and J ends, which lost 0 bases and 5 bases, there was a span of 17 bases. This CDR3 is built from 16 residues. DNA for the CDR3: TGCGCCAGCAGCCAAGATTCTGGCAGGAATCTGAACGAGCAGTACTTC. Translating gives CASSQDSGRNLNEQYF.